This T cell receptor beta chain was sequenced for a study of cytomegalovirus exposure and HLA in healthy donors. Study-wide findings and caveats: The investigators catalogued 150 or so TCR beta chains as cytomegalovirus-associated.

The CDR3 has 11 amino acids. Germline assignment: CDR1 DFQATT and CDR2 SNEGSKA (reference sequence). V lost 5 bases to trimming and J lost 5 bases, with 7 bases between them. The primer mix had 60 Vbeta and 13 Jbeta primers. Sequencing used immunoSEQ multiplex PCR; TCRdb keeps in-frame clones, though not all of them. This table holds some 120,000 clones, approximately 80% found once. On this clone: What it recognizes is unknown.

The V call is TRBV20-1, the J call TRBJ2-1; D is undetermined. Material: PBMCs. This TCR was sampled from a man between 18 and 29 years old in good health and CMV-seropositive. The DNA for the CDR3 is TGCAGTGCTTGGCACAACAATGAGCAGTTCTTC. This sequence encodes CSAWHNNEQFF.